The 25 T cell receptor beta chains listed next were all sequenced from one sample in a study of regulatory T cells in long-lasting Graves disease (dated by TCRdb to the early 2020s). Sample time point, as interpreted from the label and publication: newly diagnosed GD, antithyroid drugs for less than 3 months. For both TCR sequencing and RNA sequencing, RNA was extracted from PBMCs using TRIzol. Libraries were built with multiplex PCR. Sequenced on an Illumina HiSeq 4000. To build TCR beta libraries, CDR3 regions were amplified by Arm-PCR using iRepertoire HTBI primers. TCRdb reanalyzed the raw reads on its own, using fastp at Q25 for trimming and MiXCR for clone calling, and kept in-frame beta chains. Every CDR3 protein is listed once, alongside the most common genes and DNA of its rows. This sample has about 460,000 distinct CDR3 sequences in its table, and 14% of those were observed once. The ten largest clones take up over 15% of the sample.

These data were also filed under a second study, of T cells in Graves' hyperthyroidism and ophthalmopathy.

The starting material was peripheral blood mononuclear cells (PBMCs), obtained at new diagnosis, from a patient treated with antithyroid drugs. These receptors originate from a woman in her 50s with Graves disease. Donor details come from another sample of the same person, matched by shared clones.

This clonotype was seen more than once but under ten times. The chain recombines TRBV2 with TRBJ1-4; a possible D gene is TRBD1 (6 bases). The germline V gene has CDR1 SNHLY and CDR2 FYNNEI. The CDR3 extends over 15 amino acids. Trimming removed 4 bases at V and 4 bases at J, with 13 bases between. The CDR3 DNA reads TGTGCCAGCAGTGCGTCAGGGGTTGGTAATGAAAAACTGTTTTTT. It codes for CASSASGVGNEKLFF.

This clonotype has at least ten counts. The chain is built from TRBV6-2 or TRBV6-3 and TRBJ2-1, with TRBD1 matching 12 bases. CDR1 is MNHEY and CDR2 is SVGEGT in the germline V gene. The V and J ends lost 6 bases and 0 bases, in that order; junction bases with no gene match: 9. The CDR3 loop spans 18 amino acids. CDR3 in amino acids: CASRGDRGQIDSYNEQFF. CDR3 nucleotides: TGTGCCAGCAGGGGGGACAGGGGGCAAATAGACTCCTACAATGAGCAGTTCTTC.

This clonotype was observed many times. The chain is built from TRBV29-1 and TRBJ2-2; TRBD1 matches 12 bases. The ends lost 7 bases at V and 8 bases at J; junction bases unmatched: 11. Germline CDR1 reads SQVTM; CDR2 reads ANQGSEA. The length of the CDR3 is 15 residues. The CDR3 DNA is TGCAGCGGATCCGGGACAGGGGGCGCGGAAGGGGAGCTGTTTTTT. It yields the protein CSGSGTGGAEGELFF.

This clonotype showed up many times. The chain employs TRBV7-3 and TRBJ2-1; perhaps TRBD2 as D (6 bases). The ends were cut back, 2 bases at V and 0 bases at J, with 11 bases in the middle. Per germline, CDR1 SGHTA and CDR2 FQGTGA. The CDR3 length is 16 residues. The DNA of the CDR3 is TGTGCCAGCAGCTTACGGCAGGGAGGCTCCTACAATGAGCAGTTCTTC. This encodes CASSLRQGGSYNEQFF.

This clonotype showed up many times. The rearrangement uses TRBV20-1 and TRBJ2-7, with D possibly being TRBD2 (6 bases). The CDR3 totals 15 residues. Germline values: CDR1 DFQATT, CDR2 SNEGSKA (reference sequence). V shed 2 bases and J shed 4 bases, with 18 bases lying between them. CDR3 residues: CSARKGSASDYEQYF. In nucleotides, the CDR3 is TGCAGTGCTAGAAAAGGTTCTGCTAGCGATTACGAGCAGTACTTC.

The chain recombines TRBV5-6 with TRBJ2-7, with unresolved D. This CDR3 has 13 residues. Germline V lookup: CDR1 SGHDT, CDR2 YYEEEE. Deletions cut 4 bases from V and 2 bases from J, with 10 bases between. The CDR3 nucleotides are TGTGCCAGCAGCCCTGACAATACCTACGAGCAGTACTTC. It yields the protein CASSPDNTYEQYF. The full variable domain, its missing parts supplied by reference TRBV5-6 and TRBJ2-7, is DAGVTQSPTHLIKTRGQQVTLRCSPKSGHDTVSWYQQALGQGPQFIFQYYEEEERQRGNFPDRFSGHQFPNYSSELNVNALLLGDSALYLCASSPDNTYEQYFGPGTRLTVT.

There are a few counts of this clonotype. The chain carries TRBV9 and TRBJ2-1; 7 bases are shared with TRBD2. Germline lookup yields CDR1 SGDLS and CDR2 YYNGEE. The CDR3 covers 14 residues. Losses at the gene ends were 3 bases for V and 13 bases for J; bases not matched to a gene: 13. For the CDR3, the DNA is TGTGCCAGCAGCGGGTCAAGGAGCGGGACTGCACAGTTCTTC. The encoded protein is CASSGSRSGTAQFF. The full variable domain, its missing parts supplied by reference TRBV9 and TRBJ2-1, is DSGVTQTPKHLITATGQRVTLRCSPRSGDLSVYWYQQSLDQGLQFLIQYYNGEERAKGNILERFSAQQFPDLHSELNLSSLELGDSALYFCASSGSRSGTAQFFGPGTRLTVL.

This clonotype was counted many times. The V gene is TRBV7-9, the J gene TRBJ2-5; no reliable D call. The CDR3 is 12 residues long. Between the trimmed V and J ends, which lost 0 bases and 6 bases, there was a span of 5 bases. CDR1 SEHNR and CDR2 FQNEAQ come from the germline V gene (reference sequence). The CDR3 sequence: CASSLARKTQYF. In DNA form, the CDR3 reads TGTGCCAGCAGCTTAGCGCGCAAGACCCAGTACTTC. Full variable domain (rest looked up from reference TRBV7-9 and TRBJ2-5): DTGVSQNPRHKITKRGQNVTFRCDPISEHNRLYWYRQTLGQGPEFLTYFQNEAQLEKSRLLSDRFSAERPKGSFSTLEIQRTEQGDSAMYLCASSLARKTQYFGPGTRLLVL.

This clonotype was found many times. The chain recombines TRBV20-1 with TRBJ1-2; the match to TRBD1 covers 10 bases. CDR1 is DFQATT, CDR2 SNEGSKA, per germline (reference sequence). V dropped 3 bases and J dropped 4; count of bases not matched to a gene: 5. The CDR3 runs 14 residues. This chain's CDR3 is CSASGGDRGYGYTF. The CDR3 nucleotides read TGCAGTGCTAGCGGTGGGGACAGGGGCTATGGCTACACCTTC.

This sequence joins TRBV9 and TRBJ2-3, with D hard to call. CDR3 length equals 15 residues. CDR1 SGDLS and CDR2 YYNGEE come from the germline V gene. The germline V and J ends were trimmed by 1 base and 1 base, with 10 bases remaining between them. The CDR3 DNA reads as TGTGCCAGCAGCGTATTAGATGGGCGCACAGATACGCAGTATTTT. This translates into CASSVLDGRTDTQYF.

This clonotype has more than one count but fewer than ten. The V and J genes are TRBV7-9 and TRBJ1-1; 7 bases align to TRBD1. Losses at the gene ends were 2 bases for V and 1 base for J; bases not matched to a gene: 4. Germline V CDR1 and CDR2: SEHNR, FQNEAQ (reference sequence). This CDR3 spans 15 amino acids. The CDR3 region is CASSLSQGKNTEAFF. Written as DNA, the CDR3 is TGTGCCAGCAGCTTATCACAGGGGAAGAACACTGAAGCTTTCTTT.

This clonotype came up many times. This chain links TRBV10-1 with TRBJ1-1; D is possibly TRBD1 (5 bases). CDR1 and CDR2 from the germline V gene are WNHNN and SYGVQD (reference sequence). The CDR3 runs to 16 residues. The V end was cut by 0 bases, the J end by 5 bases, with 16 bases between. CDR3 residues: CASSESPGRDSTEAFF. CDR3 DNA: TGCGCCAGCAGTGAGTCGCCAGGGAGGGATTCAACTGAAGCTTTCTTT.

This clonotype was counted ten times or more. The chain links TRBV27 to TRBJ2-1, with TRBD2 identical over 9 bases. This CDR3 contains 16 residues. V gave up 5 bases and J gave up 4 bases; unmatched junction bases: 9. Germline V gene sequence: CDR1 MNHEY, CDR2 SMNVEV (reference sequence). The CDR3 reads CASSPRGLALYNEQFF. For the CDR3, the DNA is TGTGCCAGCAGTCCCCGGGGACTAGCCCTTTACAATGAGCAGTTCTTC.

This clonotype occurred a few times. V gene TRBV9 combines with J gene TRBJ2-3; TRBD2 agrees at 8 bases. V lost 0 bases, J lost 3 bases, and 6 bases stayed unmatched. Germline CDR1 is SGDLS and CDR2 is YYNGEE. The CDR3 is 16 amino acids. The CDR3 loop is CASSVGLREETDTQYF. The CDR3 DNA sequence: TGTGCCAGCAGCGTAGGCCTGCGGGAGGAGACAGATACGCAGTATTTT.

This clonotype has just a few counts. V gene TRBV19 combines with J gene TRBJ1-5; D may be TRBD1 (5 bases). The CDR3 covers 16 residues. Trimming cost V 4 bases and J 0 bases, with 13 bases left between them. The germline V gene has CDR1 LNHDA and CDR2 SQIVND (reference sequence). For the CDR3, the DNA is TGTGCCAGTAGTAACTCCGCGGGGGTTAGCAATCAGCCCCAGCATTTT. Its translation: CASSNSAGVSNQPQHF.

This clonotype was seen a few times. The chain is built from TRBV6-5 and TRBJ2-1; D gene unclear. This CDR3 is 14 amino acids long. V shed 1 base and J shed 5 bases, with 9 bases lying between them. CDR1 and CDR2 (germline): MNHEY, SVGAGI. The CDR3 loop is CASSYLFKDNEQFF. The CDR3 region has the DNA TGTGCCAGCAGTTACTTATTCAAGGACAATGAGCAGTTCTTC.

The V and J genes are TRBV4-1 and TRBJ2-2; D is unclear. CDR1 and CDR2 (germline): MGHRA, YSYEKL. The CDR3 totals 17 residues. V lost 1 base, J lost 4 bases, and 16 bases lay in between. The DNA of the CDR3 is TGCGCCAGCAGCCAAGCTGGGGATAGTGATTTCACCGGGGAGCTGTTTTTT. Its protein is CASSQAGDSDFTGELFF.

The chain has TRBV7-9 and TRBJ2-1, with 9 bases identical to TRBD2. J lost 7 bases, V lost 4 bases, and 14 bases had no gene match. The germline gives CDR1 SEHNR, CDR2 FQNEAQ (reference sequence). The CDR3 consists of 17 residues. The CDR3 bases are TGTGCCAGCAGCTCCCAAGCGGGAGGTATTTCGGTGAATGAGCAGTTCTTC. Amino acids: CASSSQAGGISVNEQFF.

This clonotype has just a few counts. A much larger clonotype is one base distant, so this may be a read error. In nucleotides, the CDR3 is TGTGCCAGCAGTTACCGGGGACTAGCGGGAGGAGATACGCGGTATTTT. Its translation: CASSYRGLAGGDTRYF. The chain couples TRBV6-5 to TRBJ2-3; TRBD2 matches at 15 bases. The CDR3 loop spans 16 amino acids. Germline-derived CDR1 and CDR2 are MNHEY and SVGAGI.

This clonotype was counted many times. The J gene is TRBJ2-5, the V gene TRBV5-1; 7 nucleotides match TRBD2. With 5 bases clipped from V and 1 base from J, the junction kept 11 bases outside the gene matches. Germline assignment: CDR1 SGHRS and CDR2 YFSETQ. The CDR3 covers 16 residues. The CDR3 nucleotides read TGCGCCAGCAGGGGAGGGGTCAGGGTCCCCCAAGAGACCCAGTACTTC. Translation: CASRGGVRVPQETQYF. Filled out from reference TRBV5-1 and TRBJ2-5, the complete variable domain reads KAGVTQTPRYLIKTRGQQVTLSCSPISGHRSVSWYQQTPGQGLQFLFEYFSETQRNKGNFPGRFSGRQFSNSRSEMNVSTLELGDSALYLCASRGGVRVPQETQYFGPGTRLLVL.

This chain uses TRBV9 with TRBJ2-7, with TRBD1 as a possible D gene (6 bases). Germline CDR1 and CDR2: SGDLS and YYNGEE. With 0 bases removed from V and 3 bases from J, the gap between germline ends came to 10 bases. This CDR3 contains 14 residues. CDR3 in amino acids: CASSVEDRNYEQYF. The CDR3 DNA is TGTGCCAGCAGCGTAGAGGACAGAAACTACGAGCAGTACTTC.

The J gene is TRBJ2-5, the V gene TRBV5-1, with a tentative D call TRBD2 (6 bases). The CDR3 extends over 12 amino acids. Germline CDR1 is SGHRS and CDR2 is YFSETQ. V lost 5 bases to trimming and J lost 4 bases, with 9 bases between them. The DNA for the CDR3 is TGCGCCAGCAGGGAGGGTTTAGAGACCCAGTACTTC. The encoded protein is CASREGLETQYF.

V gene TRBV20-1 combines with J gene TRBJ2-3; TRBD2 matches at 9 bases. Germline CDR1 DFQATT, CDR2 SNEGSKA (reference sequence). J was trimmed by 1 base and V by 3 bases; bases with no gene match: 5. The CDR3 extends over 15 amino acids. The CDR3 DNA reads TGCAGTGCTAGTCCTCGCGGGAGGGGCACAGATACGCAGTATTTT. Translation: CSASPRGRGTDTQYF.

This clonotype was seen ten or more times. The germline gene is not matched at one end of the junction; a read error may be the cause. V usage is TRBV3-1 and J usage is TRBJ1-5; no definite D call. The CDR3 is 15 residues long. Germline values: CDR1 LGHDT, CDR2 YNNKEL (reference sequence). For the CDR3, the DNA is TGCGCCAGCAGCCAAGATCTTAATAGCAATCAGCCCCAGCATTTT. This gives the protein CASSQDLNSNQPQHF. Using reference TRBV3-1 and TRBJ1-5 for the parts outside the CDR3, the full variable domain is DTAVSQTPKYLVTQMGNDKSIKCEQNLGHDTMYWYKQDSKKFLKIMFSYNNKELIINETVPNRFSPKSPDKAHLNLHINSLELGDSAVYFCASSQDLNSNQPQHFGDGTRLSIL.

This clonotype was seen ten or more times. The J gene is TRBJ2-1, the V gene TRBV10-3, with no clear D. The length of the CDR3 is 16 residues. Germline values: CDR1 ENHRY, CDR2 SYGVKD. The V and J ends lost 0 bases and 0 bases respectively, with 9 bases between them. The CDR3 here is CAISESVSSSYNEQFF. For the CDR3, the DNA is TGTGCCATCAGTGAGTCGGTATCAAGCTCCTACAATGAGCAGTTCTTC.